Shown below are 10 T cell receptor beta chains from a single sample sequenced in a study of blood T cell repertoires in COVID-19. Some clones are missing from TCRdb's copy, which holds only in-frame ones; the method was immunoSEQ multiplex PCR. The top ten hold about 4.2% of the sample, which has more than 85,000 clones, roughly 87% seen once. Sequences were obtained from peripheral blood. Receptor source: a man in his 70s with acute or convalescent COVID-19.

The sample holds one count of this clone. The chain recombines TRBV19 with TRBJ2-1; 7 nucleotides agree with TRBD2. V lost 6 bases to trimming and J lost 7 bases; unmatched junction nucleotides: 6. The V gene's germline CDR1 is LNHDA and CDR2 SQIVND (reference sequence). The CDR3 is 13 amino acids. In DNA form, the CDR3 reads TGTGCCAGTAGGGAACGGGGGGTAAATGAGCAGTTCTTC. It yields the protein CASRERGVNEQFF.

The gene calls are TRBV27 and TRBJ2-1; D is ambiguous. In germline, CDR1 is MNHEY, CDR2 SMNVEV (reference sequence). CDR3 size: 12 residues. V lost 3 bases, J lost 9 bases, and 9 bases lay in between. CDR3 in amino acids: CASSLSFGEQFF. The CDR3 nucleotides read TGTGCCAGCAGTTTGAGCTTCGGTGAGCAGTTCTTC.

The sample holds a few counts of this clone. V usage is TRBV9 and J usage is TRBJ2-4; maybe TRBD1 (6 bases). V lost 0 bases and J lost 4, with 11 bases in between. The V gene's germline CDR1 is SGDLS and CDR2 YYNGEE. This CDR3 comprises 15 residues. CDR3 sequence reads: CASSVESQGKNIQYF. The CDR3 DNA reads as TGTGCCAGCAGCGTAGAATCACAGGGAAAAAACATTCAGTACTTC.

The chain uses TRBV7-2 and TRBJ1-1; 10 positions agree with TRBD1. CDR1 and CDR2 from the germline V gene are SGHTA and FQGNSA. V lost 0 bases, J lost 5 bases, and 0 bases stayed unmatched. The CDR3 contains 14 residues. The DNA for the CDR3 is TGTGCCAGCAGCTTAGCGGGACAGGGGACTGAAGCTTTCTTT. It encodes CASSLAGQGTEAFF.

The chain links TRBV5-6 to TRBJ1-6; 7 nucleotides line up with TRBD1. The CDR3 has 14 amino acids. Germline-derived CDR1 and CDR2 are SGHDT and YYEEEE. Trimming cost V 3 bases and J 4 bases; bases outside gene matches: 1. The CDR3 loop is CASSSTGYNSPLHF. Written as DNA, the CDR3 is TGTGCCAGCAGCTCGACAGGGTATAATTCACCCCTCCACTTT. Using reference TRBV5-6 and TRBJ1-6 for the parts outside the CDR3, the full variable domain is DAGVTQSPTHLIKTRGQQVTLRCSPKSGHDTVSWYQQALGQGPQFIFQYYEEEERQRGNFPDRFSGHQFPNYSSELNVNALLLGDSALYLCASSSTGYNSPLHFGNGTRLTVT.

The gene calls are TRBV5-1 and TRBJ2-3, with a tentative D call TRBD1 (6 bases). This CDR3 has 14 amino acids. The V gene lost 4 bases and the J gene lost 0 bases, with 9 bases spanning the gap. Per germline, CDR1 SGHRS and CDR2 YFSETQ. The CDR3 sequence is CASSMDSSTDTQYF. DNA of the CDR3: TGCGCCAGCAGCATGGACAGCAGCACAGATACGCAGTATTTT.

CDR3 in DNA: TGTGCCAGTAGTCCAGGGACAGGGGGGCGGGGGACCCAGTACTTC. Protein sequence: CASSPGTGGRGTQYF. The V and J genes are TRBV19 and TRBJ2-5; 11 nucleotides align to TRBD1. J gave up 7 bases and V 5 bases, and 9 bases lay outside the gene matches. Germline values: CDR1 LNHDA, CDR2 SQIVND (reference sequence). The CDR3 covers 15 residues.

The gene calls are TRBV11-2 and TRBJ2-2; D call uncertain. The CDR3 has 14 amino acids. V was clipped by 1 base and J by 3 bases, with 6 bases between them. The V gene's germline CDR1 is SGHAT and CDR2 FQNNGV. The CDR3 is CASSLGAHTGELFF. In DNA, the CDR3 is TGTGCCAGCAGCTTAGGGGCCCACACCGGGGAGCTGTTTTTT. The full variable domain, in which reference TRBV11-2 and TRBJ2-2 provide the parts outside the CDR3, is EAGVAQSPRYKIIEKRQSVAFWCNPISGHATLYWYQQILGQGPKLLIQFQNNGVVDDSQLPKDRFSAERLKGVDSTLKIQPAKLEDSAVYLCASSLGAHTGELFFGEGSRLTVL.

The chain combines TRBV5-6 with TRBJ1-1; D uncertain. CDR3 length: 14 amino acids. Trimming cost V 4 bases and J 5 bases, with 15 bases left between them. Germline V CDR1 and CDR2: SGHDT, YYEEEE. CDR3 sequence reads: CASSTSGVLTEAFF. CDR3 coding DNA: TGTGCCAGCAGCACAAGCGGGGTTTTAACTGAAGCTTTCTTT.

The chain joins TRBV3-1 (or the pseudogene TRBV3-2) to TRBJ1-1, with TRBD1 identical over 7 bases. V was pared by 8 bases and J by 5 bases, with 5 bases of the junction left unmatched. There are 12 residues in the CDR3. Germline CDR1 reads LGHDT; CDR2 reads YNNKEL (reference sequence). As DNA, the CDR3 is TGTGCCAGCCGTCTCAGGGGGACTGAAGCTTTCTTT. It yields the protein CASRLRGTEAFF.